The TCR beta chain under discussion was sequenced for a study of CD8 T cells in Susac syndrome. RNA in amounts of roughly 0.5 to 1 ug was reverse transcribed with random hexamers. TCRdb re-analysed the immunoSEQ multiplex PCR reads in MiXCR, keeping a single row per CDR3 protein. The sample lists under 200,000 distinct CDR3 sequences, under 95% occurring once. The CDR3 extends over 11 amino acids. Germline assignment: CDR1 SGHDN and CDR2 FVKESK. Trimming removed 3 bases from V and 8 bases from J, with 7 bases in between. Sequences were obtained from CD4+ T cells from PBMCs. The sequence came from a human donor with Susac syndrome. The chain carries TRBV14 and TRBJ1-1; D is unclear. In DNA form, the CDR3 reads TGTGCCAGCAGCCACGGACTGGAAGCTTTCTTT. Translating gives CASSHGLEAFF.